This T cell receptor beta chain emerged from a study of T cell changes during pregnancy in multiple sclerosis (dated by TCRdb to the late 2010s). With respect to the entire study: In women with multiple sclerosis, the researchers looked at how the T cell repertoire shifted as pregnancy progressed.

The method was the immunoSEQ multiplex PCR assay. The clones in this table, taken by TCRdb from immuneACCESS, are in-frame only. Not every clone is retained; where verified, under half of the shortfall comes from an unresolved V gene, and the cause of the rest is unknown. This sample comprises about 36,000 clones, over 80% of them detected only once. Of the sample, roughly 1.2% falls within the top ten clones. Per the germline V gene (reference sequence), GTSNPN is the CDR1 and SVGIG is the CDR2. From cysteine to phenylalanine, the CDR3 is 14 amino acids long. Only the CDR3 part of the read is kept: 42 bases, read in frame from the first base. V is cut back by 1 base and J by 5 bases, with 4 bases in the junction unmatched. Regarding this clone: It has no known antigen specificity. Base qualities are not recorded, but no much larger clone differs from it by a single base.

This chain is built from TRBV30 and TRBJ2-5, and 10 junctional nucleotides match TRBD1. This clonotype originated in a female donor with multiple sclerosis, enrolled in a pregnancy study. Sequencing was performed on PBMCs (not recorded whether the cells were cultured). The nucleotide sequence reads TGTGCCTGGAGTGAGACAGGGGGCCGGGAGACCCAGTACTTC. Its protein reads: CAWSETGGRETQYF.